Sequencing of this TCR beta chain was carried out in a study of OX40 agonist ivuxolimab in advanced cancers. About the research overall: Three partial responders included one hepatocellular carcinoma patient and two cutaneous melanoma patients.

Study-wide results and limits: Clonal expansion by week 6 occurred in CD4+ and CD8+ blood T cells (at 0.1 to 3.0 mg/kg). The average count of expanded clones was higher among CD8+ T cells than among CD4+. Antigen specificity of clonally expanded peripheral T cells was not established.

The method was immunoSEQ multiplex PCR; TCRdb's version includes in-frame clones alone and lacks a portion of them. The table has some 74,000 clones, roughly 88% seen once. Trimming removed 1 base from V and 4 bases from J, with 13 bases in between. Germline V gene lookup returns CDR1 MNHEY and CDR2 SVGAGI. This CDR3 has 15 amino acids. A remark on this clone: Its antigen is as yet unknown.

The chain carries TRBV6-5 and TRBJ1-2; D not resolved. The clonotype comes from an adult with an advanced solid tumor such as melanoma, head and neck, liver or kidney cancer. Sequencing was performed on CD4+ or CD8+ T cells sorted from blood, taken in a trial of the OX40 agonist ivuxolimab. The CDR3 spells CASSYLAGVAYGYTF. CDR3 DNA: TGTGCCAGCAGTTACTTGGCAGGCGTAGCCTATGGCTACACCTTC.